This T cell receptor beta chain was captured in a study of shared T cell receptors in the human thymus. V shed 4 bases and J 5 bases; nucleotides not matched to a gene: 8. The CDR3 length is 15 residues. Germline-derived CDR1 and CDR2 are MDHEN and SYDVKM. Some clones are missing from TCRdb's copy, which holds only in-frame ones; the method was immunoSEQ multiplex PCR. This table has about 660,000 clones, around 87% appearing once. The same sample was also studied in work on human thymus T cells.

Sequenced input: thymocytes. The chain uses TRBV28 and TRBJ2-5; 9 bases align to TRBD2. The sequence derives from a boy less than two years old with a congenital heart defect. The DNA of the CDR3 is TGTGCCAGCAGTTGGGGGACTAGCTTGGGGGAGACCCAGTACTTC. It encodes CASSWGTSLGETQYF.